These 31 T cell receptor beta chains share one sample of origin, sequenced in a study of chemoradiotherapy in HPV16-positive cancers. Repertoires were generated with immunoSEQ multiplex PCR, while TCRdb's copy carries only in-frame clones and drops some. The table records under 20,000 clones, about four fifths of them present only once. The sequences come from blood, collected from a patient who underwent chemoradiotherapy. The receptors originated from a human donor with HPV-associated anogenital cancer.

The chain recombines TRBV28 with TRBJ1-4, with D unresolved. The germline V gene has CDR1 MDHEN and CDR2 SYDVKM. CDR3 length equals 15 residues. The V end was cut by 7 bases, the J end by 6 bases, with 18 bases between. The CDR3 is CASTLRAASDEKLFF. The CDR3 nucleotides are TGTGCCAGCACCCTGCGGGCGGCGTCAGATGAAAAACTGTTTTTT.

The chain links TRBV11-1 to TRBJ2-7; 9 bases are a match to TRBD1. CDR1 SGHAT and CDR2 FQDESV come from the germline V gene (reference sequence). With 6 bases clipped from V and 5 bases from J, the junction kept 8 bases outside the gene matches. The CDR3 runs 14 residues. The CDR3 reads CASSTGQGLHEQYF. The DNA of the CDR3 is TGTGCCAGCAGTACGGGACAGGGTCTCCACGAGCAGTACTTC.

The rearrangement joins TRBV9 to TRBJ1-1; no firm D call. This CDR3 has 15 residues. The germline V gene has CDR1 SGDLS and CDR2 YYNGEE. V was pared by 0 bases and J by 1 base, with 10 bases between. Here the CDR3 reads CASSVDRVGNTEAFF. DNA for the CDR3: TGTGCCAGCAGCGTAGATCGGGTGGGGAACACTGAAGCTTTCTTT.

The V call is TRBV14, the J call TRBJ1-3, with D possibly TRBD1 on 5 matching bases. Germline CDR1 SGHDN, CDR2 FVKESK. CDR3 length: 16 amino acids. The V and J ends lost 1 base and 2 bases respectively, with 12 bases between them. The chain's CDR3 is CASSQVRIGAGNTIYF. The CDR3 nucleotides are TGTGCCAGCAGCCAAGTTCGTATAGGGGCTGGAAACACCATATATTTT.

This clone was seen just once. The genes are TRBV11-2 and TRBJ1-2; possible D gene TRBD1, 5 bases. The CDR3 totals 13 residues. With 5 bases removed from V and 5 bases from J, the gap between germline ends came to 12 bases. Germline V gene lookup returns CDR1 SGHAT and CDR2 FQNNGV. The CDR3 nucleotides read TGTGCCAGCAGCACCTTCGACAGATATGGCTACACCTTC. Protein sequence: CASSTFDRYGYTF. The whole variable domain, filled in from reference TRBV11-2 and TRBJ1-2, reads EAGVAQSPRYKIIEKRQSVAFWCNPISGHATLYWYQQILGQGPKLLIQFQNNGVVDDSQLPKDRFSAERLKGVDSTLKIQPAKLEDSAVYLCASSTFDRYGYTFGSGTRLTVV.

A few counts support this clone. This chain's CDR3 is CASSLNSGGTEAFF. The CDR3 coding sequence is TGCGCCAGCAGCCTGAACTCGGGGGGCACTGAAGCTTTCTTT. The J gene is TRBJ1-1, the V gene TRBV5-1, with D possibly being TRBD1 (5 bases). V was pared by 4 bases and J by 4 bases, with 14 bases between. There are 14 residues in the CDR3. Germline V gene sequence: CDR1 SGHRS, CDR2 YFSETQ.

This CDR3 is CASSLISLASPRNEQFF. The CDR3 DNA reads TGTGCCAGCAGCTTGATTTCTCTAGCGTCACCTCGCAATGAGCAGTTCTTC. The chain couples TRBV7-2 to TRBJ2-1; possibly TRBD2 for D (6 bases). V lost 3 bases and J 6 bases, leaving 21 bases between the germline ends. There are 17 residues in the CDR3. Germline V gives CDR1 SGHTA, CDR2 FQGNSA.

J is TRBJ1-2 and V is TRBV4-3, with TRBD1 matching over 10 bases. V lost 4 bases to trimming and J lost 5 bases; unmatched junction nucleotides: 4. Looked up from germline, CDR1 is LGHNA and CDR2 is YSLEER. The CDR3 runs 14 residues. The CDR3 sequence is CASSLDRGQYGYTF. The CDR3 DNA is TGCGCCAGCAGCCTCGACAGGGGGCAATATGGCTACACCTTC.

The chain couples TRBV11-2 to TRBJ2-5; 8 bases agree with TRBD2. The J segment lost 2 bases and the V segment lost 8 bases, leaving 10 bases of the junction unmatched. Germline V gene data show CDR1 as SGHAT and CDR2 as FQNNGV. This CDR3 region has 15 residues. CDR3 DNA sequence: TGTGCCAGCCGAACGGGAGGGGGGGGACAAGAGACCCAGTACTTC. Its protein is CASRTGGGGQETQYF.

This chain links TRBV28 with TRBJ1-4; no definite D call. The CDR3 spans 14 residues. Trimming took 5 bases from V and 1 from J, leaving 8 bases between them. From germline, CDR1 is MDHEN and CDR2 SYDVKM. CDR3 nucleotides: TGTGCCAGCAGTCTCACGGTAACTAATGAAAAACTGTTTTTT. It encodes CASSLTVTNEKLFF.

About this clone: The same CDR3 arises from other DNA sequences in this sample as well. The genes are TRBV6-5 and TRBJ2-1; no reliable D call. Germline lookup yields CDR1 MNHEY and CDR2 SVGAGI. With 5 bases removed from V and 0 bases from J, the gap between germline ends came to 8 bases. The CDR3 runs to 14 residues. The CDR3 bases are TGTGCCAGCAGTCCTCAGAGCTCCTACAATGAGCAGTTCTTC. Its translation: CASSPQSSYNEQFF.

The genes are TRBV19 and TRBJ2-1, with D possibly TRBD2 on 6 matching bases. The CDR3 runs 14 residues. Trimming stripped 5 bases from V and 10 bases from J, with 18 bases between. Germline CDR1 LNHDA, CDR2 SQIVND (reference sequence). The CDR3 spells CASSGPRASDEQFF. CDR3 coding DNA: TGTGCCAGTAGTGGTCCGAGAGCTAGCGACGAGCAGTTCTTC. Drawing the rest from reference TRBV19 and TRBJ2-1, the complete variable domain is DGGITQSPKYLFRKEGQNVTLSCEQNLNHDAMYWYRQDPGQGLRLIYYSQIVNDFQKGDIAEGYSVSREKKESFPLTVTSAQKNPTAFYLCASSGPRASDEQFFGPGTRLTVL.

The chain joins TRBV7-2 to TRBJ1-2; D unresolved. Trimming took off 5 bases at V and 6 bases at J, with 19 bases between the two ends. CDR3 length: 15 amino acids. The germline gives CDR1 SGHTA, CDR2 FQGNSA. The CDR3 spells CASSADPGIDNGYTF. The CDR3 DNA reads TGTGCCAGCAGCGCAGACCCGGGGATCGATAATGGCTACACCTTC.

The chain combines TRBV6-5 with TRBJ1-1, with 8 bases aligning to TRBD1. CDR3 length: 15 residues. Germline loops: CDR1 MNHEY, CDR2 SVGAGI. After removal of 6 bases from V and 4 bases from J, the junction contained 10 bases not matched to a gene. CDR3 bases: TGTGCCAGCAGGCCCGGACAGGGTGGGGGCACTGAAGCTTTCTTT. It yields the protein CASRPGQGGGTEAFF.

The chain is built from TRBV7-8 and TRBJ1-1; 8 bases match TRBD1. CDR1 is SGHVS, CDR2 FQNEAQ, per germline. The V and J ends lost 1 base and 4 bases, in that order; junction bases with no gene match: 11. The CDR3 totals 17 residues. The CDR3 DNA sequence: TGTGCCAGCAGCTTAGACCGACAGGGGAAGGTTGGCACTGAAGCTTTCTTT. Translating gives CASSLDRQGKVGTEAFF.

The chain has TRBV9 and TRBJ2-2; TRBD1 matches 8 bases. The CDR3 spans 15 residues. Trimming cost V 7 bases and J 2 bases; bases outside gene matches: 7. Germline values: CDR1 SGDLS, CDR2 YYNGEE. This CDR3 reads CASSETGANTGELFF. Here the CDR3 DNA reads TGTGCCAGCTCCGAGACAGGGGCAAACACCGGGGAGCTGTTTTTT.

The CDR3 is CASSLSGGLSGANVLTF. The CDR3 bases are TGTGCCAGCTCACTCAGCGGGGGGCTATCTGGGGCCAACGTCCTGACTTTC. This chain links TRBV18 with TRBJ2-6; the match to TRBD2 covers 9 bases. Germline V gene sequence: CDR1 KGHSH, CDR2 LQKENI. This CDR3 is 17 amino acids long. J was trimmed by 1 base and V by 4 bases; bases with no gene match: 5.

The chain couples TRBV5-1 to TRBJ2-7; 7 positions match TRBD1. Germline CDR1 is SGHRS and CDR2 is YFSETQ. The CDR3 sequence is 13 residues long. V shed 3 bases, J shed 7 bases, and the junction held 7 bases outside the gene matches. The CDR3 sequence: CASSSRQGQEQYF. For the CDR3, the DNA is TGCGCCAGCAGCTCCAGACAGGGCCAAGAGCAGTACTTC.

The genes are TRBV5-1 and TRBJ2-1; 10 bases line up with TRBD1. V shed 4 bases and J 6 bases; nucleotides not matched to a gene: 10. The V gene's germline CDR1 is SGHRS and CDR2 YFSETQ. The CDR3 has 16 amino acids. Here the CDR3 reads CASSPSGTGVFNEQFF. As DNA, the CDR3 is TGCGCCAGCAGCCCTTCCGGGACAGGGGTTTTCAATGAGCAGTTCTTC.

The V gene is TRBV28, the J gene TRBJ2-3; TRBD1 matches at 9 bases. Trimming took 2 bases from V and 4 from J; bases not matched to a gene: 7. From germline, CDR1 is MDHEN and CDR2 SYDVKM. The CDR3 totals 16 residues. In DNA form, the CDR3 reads TGTGCCAGCAGTTTACGGACAGGGGAGAGATCAGATACGCAGTATTTT. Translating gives CASSLRTGERSDTQYF.

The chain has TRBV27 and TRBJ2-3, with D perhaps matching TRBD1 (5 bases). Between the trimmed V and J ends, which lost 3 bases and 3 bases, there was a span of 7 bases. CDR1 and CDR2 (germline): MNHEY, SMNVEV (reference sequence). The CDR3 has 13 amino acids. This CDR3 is CASSFDRTDTQYF. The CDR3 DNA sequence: TGTGCCAGCAGTTTTGACAGAACAGATACGCAGTATTTT.

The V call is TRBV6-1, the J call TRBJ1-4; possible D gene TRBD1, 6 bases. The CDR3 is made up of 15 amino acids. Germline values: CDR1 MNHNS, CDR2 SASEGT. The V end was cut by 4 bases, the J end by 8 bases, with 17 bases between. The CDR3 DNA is TGTGCCAGCAGTGCCGATACAGGGTTAGGAGAAAAACTGTTTTTT. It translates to CASSADTGLGEKLFF.

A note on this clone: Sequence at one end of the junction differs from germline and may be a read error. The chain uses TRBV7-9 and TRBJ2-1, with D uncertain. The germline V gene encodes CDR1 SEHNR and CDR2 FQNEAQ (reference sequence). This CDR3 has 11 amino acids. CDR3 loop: CASTLGNEQFF. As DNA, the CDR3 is TGTGCCAGCACCTTAGGAAATGAGCAGTTCTTC.

The CDR3 region is CASSPKRLAGGPQETQYF. The DNA of the CDR3 is TGTGCCAGCTCACCAAAGAGACTAGCGGGGGGTCCACAAGAGACCCAGTACTTC. J is TRBJ2-5 and V is TRBV18; 13 bases agree with TRBD2. Germline lookup yields CDR1 KGHSH and CDR2 LQKENI. There are 18 residues in the CDR3. Germline trimming cut 2 bases from V and 2 bases from J; bases unmatched to any gene: 8.

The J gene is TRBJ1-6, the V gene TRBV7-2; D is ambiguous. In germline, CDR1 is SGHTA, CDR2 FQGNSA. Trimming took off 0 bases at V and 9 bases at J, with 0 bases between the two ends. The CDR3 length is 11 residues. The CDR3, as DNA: TGTGCCAGCAGCTTAGCTTCACCCCTCCACTTT. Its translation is CASSLASPLHF.

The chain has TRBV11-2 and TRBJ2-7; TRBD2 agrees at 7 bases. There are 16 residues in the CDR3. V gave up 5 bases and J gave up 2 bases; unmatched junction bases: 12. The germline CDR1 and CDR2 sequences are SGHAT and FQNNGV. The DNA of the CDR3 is TGTGCCAGCAGCCCCCTGGCGGGGGAAAGAGCCTACGAGCAGTACTTC. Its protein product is CASSPLAGERAYEQYF.

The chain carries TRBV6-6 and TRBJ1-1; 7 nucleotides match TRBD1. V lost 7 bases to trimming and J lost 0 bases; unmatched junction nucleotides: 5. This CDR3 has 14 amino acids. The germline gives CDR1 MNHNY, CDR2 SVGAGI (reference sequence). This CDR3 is CASTQGVLNTEAFF. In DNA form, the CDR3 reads TGTGCCAGCACTCAGGGGGTGCTGAACACTGAAGCTTTCTTT.

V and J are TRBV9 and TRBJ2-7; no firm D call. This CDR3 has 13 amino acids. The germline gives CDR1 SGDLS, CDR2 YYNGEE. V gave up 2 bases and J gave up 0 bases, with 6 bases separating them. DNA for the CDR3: TGTGCCAGCAGCGTCAGCAACTCCTACGAGCAGTACTTC. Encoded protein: CASSVSNSYEQYF.

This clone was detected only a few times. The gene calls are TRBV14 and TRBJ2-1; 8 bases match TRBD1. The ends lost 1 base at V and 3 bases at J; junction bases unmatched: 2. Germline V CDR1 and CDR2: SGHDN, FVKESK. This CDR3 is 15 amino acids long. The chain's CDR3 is CASSQADRVYNEQFF. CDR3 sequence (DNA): TGTGCCAGCAGCCAAGCGGACAGGGTCTACAATGAGCAGTTCTTC. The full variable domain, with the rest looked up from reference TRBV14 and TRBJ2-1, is EAGVTQFPSHSVIEKGQTVTLRCDPISGHDNLYWYRRVMGKEIKFLLHFVKESKQDESGMPNNRFLAERTGGTYSTLKVQPAELEDSGVYFCASSQADRVYNEQFFGPGTRLTVL.

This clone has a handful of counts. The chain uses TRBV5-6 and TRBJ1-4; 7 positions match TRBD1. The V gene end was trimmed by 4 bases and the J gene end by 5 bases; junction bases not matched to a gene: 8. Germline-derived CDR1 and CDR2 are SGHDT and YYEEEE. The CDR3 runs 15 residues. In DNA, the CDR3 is TGTGCCAGCAGCATACAGGGGAATGTCAATGAAAAACTGTTTTTT. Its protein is CASSIQGNVNEKLFF.

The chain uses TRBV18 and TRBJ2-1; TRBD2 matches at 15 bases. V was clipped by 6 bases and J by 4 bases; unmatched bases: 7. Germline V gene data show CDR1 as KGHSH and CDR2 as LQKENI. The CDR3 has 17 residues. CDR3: CASSAGTSGGFYNEQFF. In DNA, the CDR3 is TGTGCCAGCTCTGCCGGGACTAGCGGGGGGTTTTACAATGAGCAGTTCTTC. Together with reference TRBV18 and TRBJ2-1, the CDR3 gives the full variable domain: NAGVMQNPRHLVRRRGQEARLRCSPMKGHSHVYWYRQLPEEGLKFMVYLQKENIIDESGMPKERFSAEFPKEGPSILRIQQVVRGDSAAYFCASSAGTSGGFYNEQFFGPGTRLTVL.